Presented here are 4 T cell receptor beta chains from one specimen sequenced in a study of blood T cell repertoires in COVID-19. Produced via immunoSEQ multiplex PCR; TCRdb's table is partial and in-frame only. The sample has around 100,000 clones, roughly 85% seen once. The sequenced sample was peripheral blood. The source is a woman between 65 and 79 years old with active or convalescent COVID-19.

The chain combines TRBV11-3 with TRBJ2-4, with TRBD2 identical over 7 bases. The junction had 6 bases not matched to a gene; V was cut back by 4 bases and J by 9 bases. The CDR3 covers 13 residues. The germline CDR1 and CDR2 sequences are SGHNT and YENEEA. The DNA of the CDR3 is TGTGCCAGCAGCTACCTGAGGGAGGGCATTCAGTACTTC. The encoded protein is CASSYLREGIQYF.

This clone was detected only a few times. Other DNA sequences in this specimen translate into the identical CDR3. This chain links TRBV19 with TRBJ1-1, with 8 positions matching TRBD1. Germline CDR1 is LNHDA and CDR2 is SQIVND (reference sequence). V was clipped by 4 bases and J by 5 bases; unmatched bases: 3. CDR3 length equals 13 residues. CDR3 region: CASSRTGRTEAFF. Written as DNA, the CDR3 is TGTGCCAGTAGTAGGACAGGGCGGACTGAAGCTTTCTTT.

This clone has a handful of counts. The rearrangement uses TRBV3-1 (or the pseudogene TRBV3-2) and TRBJ1-2, with 11 bases identical to TRBD1. J lost 9 bases, V lost 1 base, and 1 base had no gene match. The CDR3 extends over 13 amino acids. Looked up from germline, CDR1 is LGHDT and CDR2 is YNNKEL (reference sequence). CDR3 in DNA: TGTGCCAGCAGCCAAGGGGACAGGGGGAGCTACACCTTC. As protein: CASSQGDRGSYTF.

The rearrangement joins TRBV2 to TRBJ1-1; TRBD1 is a possible D gene (5 bases). From germline, CDR1 is SNHLY and CDR2 FYNNEI. There are 14 residues in the CDR3. V dropped 6 bases and J dropped 1 base, with 12 bases sitting between them. This chain's CDR3 is CASSGAGGNTEAFF. CDR3 bases: TGTGCCAGCAGCGGAGCGGGGGGGAACACTGAAGCTTTCTTT.